This T cell receptor (beta chain) was documented in a study of CD8 T cells in Susac syndrome. Study findings and constraints: The authors acknowledged that their TCR sequencing and HLA analysis involved a relatively small number of individuals.

The germline V gene encodes CDR1 GTSNPN and CDR2 SVGIG (reference sequence). CDR3 size: 13 residues. Deletions cut 2 bases from V and 6 bases from J, with 11 bases between. Random hexamers primed reverse transcription of about 0.5 to 1 ug RNA. Amplification of TCR beta CDR3 by immunoSEQ multiplex PCR spanned 54 Vbeta and 13 Jbeta. TCRdb passed the immunoSEQ multiplex PCR reads through MiXCR, listing each CDR3 protein once. The data hold 230,000 or so distinct CDR3 sequences, with around 96% observed a single time. With respect to this clonotype: Its specificity is unknown.

The chain links TRBV30 to TRBJ1-5; no definite D call. The clonotype was recovered from a human donor with multiple sclerosis. The specimen sequenced was CD4+ T cells from PBMCs. CDR3 nucleotides: TGTGCCTGGAGTTTGGGTCGTGCTCAGCCCCAGCATTTT. It specifies CAWSLGRAQPQHF.